This is a list of T cell receptor beta chains from one sample in a study of blood T cell repertoires in COVID-19. Repertoires were generated with immunoSEQ multiplex PCR, while TCRdb's copy carries only in-frame clones and drops some. The sample carries some 43,000 clones, over 75% recorded once. Sequenced sample: peripheral blood. These receptors were taken from a man in his forties or fifties with active or convalescent COVID-19. The CDR3 runs from the conserved cysteine through the conserved F or W. The order of the fields is V gene, J gene, CDR3 protein.

TRBV11-1	TRBJ1-6	CASSSGQGLIGSPLHF
TRBV29-1	TRBJ1-2	CSVEVLTDYGYTF
TRBV28	TRBJ1-2	CASSSGDGGYTF
TRBV4-1	TRBJ2-2	CASSPQAASTGELFF
TRBV14	TRBJ2-5	CASSRDLAQETQYF
TRBV24-1	TRBJ2-2	CATSDDRDTGELFF
TRBV24-1	TRBJ2-1	CATSGPTGGSYNEQFF
TRBV6-5	TRBJ1-5	CASSPRGESNQPQHF
TRBV9	TRBJ2-3	CASTVLAGPTDTQYF
TRBV20-1	TRBJ2-5	CSASLAGGILETQYF
TRBV4-1	TRBJ1-5	CASSQEVTGDQPQHF
TRBV27	TRBJ2-1	CASSSDSSSYNEQFF
TRBV21-1	TRBJ1-2	CASSPKSDRVNYGYTF
TRBV7-9	TRBJ1-2	CASSVYGVSYGYTF
TRBV6-2/TRBV6-3	TRBJ1-1	CASSYIPPKRTGGGMNTEAFF
TRBV7-2	TRBJ1-5	CASSLTPGKQPQHF
TRBV12-5	TRBJ2-7	CASGDGASSYEQYF
TRBV5-1	TRBJ1-1	CASSSDILNTEAFF
TRBV2	TRBJ2-5	CASRSGQQETQYF
TRBV5-6	TRBJ2-7	CASSVSGQASYEQYF
TRBV9	TRBJ2-3	CASSVGLAGGLTDTQYF
TRBV27	TRBJ1-4	CASSFQVSTNEKLFF
TRBV6-2/TRBV6-3	TRBJ1-5	CASSHRDRGNQPQHF
TRBV28	TRBJ2-7	CASSPGARGRREQYF
TRBV6-6	TRBJ1-2	CASSYDMRQYGYTF
TRBV29-1	TRBJ2-7	CSVDGRDPVEQYF
TRBV30	TRBJ1-1	CAWAQGGATEAFF
TRBV13	TRBJ2-1	CASSLDFQGQDHNEQFF
TRBV7-3	TRBJ2-1	CASSSFFSANNEQFF
TRBV28	TRBJ1-5	CASSQAGFSHQHF
TRBV11-2	TRBJ2-1	CASSSQTSGRQFF
TRBV19	TRBJ2-4	CASSNRGGMDIQYF
TRBV28	TRBJ1-5	CATQPAGSNQPQHF
TRBV13	TRBJ2-3	CASSPRQGATDTQYF
TRBV24-1	TRBJ2-1	CATSIDPGGGAAYNEQFF
TRBV4-3	TRBJ1-3	CASSQYGSGSGNTIYF
TRBV9	TRBJ2-6	CASSVGGRALGANVLTF
TRBV5-4	TRBJ2-3	CASSSGGFLGGPTTDTQYF
TRBV7-3	TRBJ2-2	CASSSVSGGNTGELFF
TRBV30	TRBJ1-5	CAWSVQPDQPQHF
TRBV19	TRBJ2-3	CASSIQGSRTDTQYF
TRBV7-3	TRBJ2-7	CASSLAGGVDEQYF
TRBV7-9	TRBJ2-1	CASSYKEGAAYNEQFF
TRBV5-1	TRBJ2-5	CASSLRAEETQYF
TRBV19	TRBJ2-7	CASSIEPLGEQYF
TRBV6-5	TRBJ2-1	CASRRQGEGQFF
TRBV5-4	TRBJ2-3	CASSLAGAPDTQYF
TRBV13	TRBJ2-6	CASSAPGQGANVLTF
TRBV6-5	TRBJ1-1	CASTPFGKGATEAFF
TRBV5-4	TRBJ2-5	CASSRPTSGSGETQYF
TRBV4-1	TRBJ1-4	CASSQESNEKLFF
TRBV6-5	TRBJ2-7	CASSQLAGSIEQYF
TRBV30	TRBJ1-6	CAWSNNSPLHF